Below are 7 T cell receptor beta chains sequenced from a single sample in a study of blood T cell repertoires in COVID-19. Method: immunoSEQ multiplex PCR; TCRdb's copy keeps in-frame clones and lacks some. The sample consists of roughly 330,000 clones, 70% to 90% of them appearing once. Material for sequencing was peripheral blood. These receptors all come from a woman between 50 and 59 years old with active or convalescent COVID-19.

This clone was seen only once. The gene calls are TRBV28 and TRBJ2-1; no definite D call. The CDR3 length is 16 residues. V shed 7 bases and J shed 2 bases, with 18 bases lying between them. The germline V gene encodes CDR1 MDHEN and CDR2 SYDVKM. The CDR3 loop reads CASNPERAPTYNEQFF. The CDR3 DNA follows: TGTGCCAGCAACCCCGAACGAGCGCCCACCTACAATGAGCAGTTCTTC.

In its sample, this clone was seen once. J is TRBJ2-7 and V is TRBV28; 11 bases align to TRBD2. J was trimmed by 3 bases and V by 3 bases; bases with no gene match: 13. Germline CDR1 and CDR2: MDHEN and SYDVKM. The CDR3 is 18 amino acids. The CDR3 is CASSFSSVGTSGGYEQYF. As DNA, the CDR3 is TGTGCCAGCAGTTTTTCCTCGGTCGGAACTAGCGGGGGCTACGAGCAGTACTTC.

The CDR3 here is CASSFGTGGRNTEAFF. For the CDR3, the DNA is TGCGCCAGCAGCTTCGGGACAGGGGGCCGGAACACTGAAGCTTTCTTT. J is TRBJ1-1 and V is TRBV5-1; 12 bases align to TRBD1. The CDR3 contains 16 residues. Trimming cost V 2 bases and J 1 base; bases outside gene matches: 3. The V gene's germline CDR1 is SGHRS and CDR2 YFSETQ.

CDR3 sequence: CASSPRTGNGYTF. The CDR3 DNA follows: TGTGCCAGCAGTCCCCGGACAGGGAATGGCTACACCTTC. The chain employs TRBV25-1 and TRBJ1-2, with 8 nucleotides matching TRBD1. The CDR3 is 13 residues long. J gave up 6 bases and V 5 bases, and 5 bases lay outside the gene matches. Germline V gene sequence: CDR1 MGHDK, CDR2 SYGVNS.

V gene TRBV4-1 combines with J gene TRBJ2-1; TRBD2 aligns across 12 bases. Germline V gives CDR1 MGHRA, CDR2 YSYEKL. CDR3 size: 15 residues. J was trimmed by 9 bases and V by 4 bases; bases with no gene match: 7. CDR3 in amino acids: CASSRTSGNLGEQFF. The CDR3 DNA reads TGCGCCAGCAGCCGGACTAGCGGGAACCTCGGTGAGCAGTTCTTC.

This sequence joins TRBV6-5 and TRBJ2-1; 8 bases agree with TRBD1. Trimming at V came to 4 bases and at J to 0 bases, leaving 5 bases not matched to a gene. Germline V gene data show CDR1 as MNHEY and CDR2 as SVGAGI. This CDR3 is built from 16 residues. The DNA for the CDR3 is TGTGCCAGCAGTTTCCGACAGGGGAGCTCCTACAATGAGCAGTTCTTC. Its protein product is CASSFRQGSSYNEQFF.

V and J are TRBV11-2 and TRBJ1-1, with D uncertain. The V end lost 0 bases, the J end lost 5 bases, and 19 bases lay between the germline ends. This CDR3 is 17 amino acids long. Germline V gene data show CDR1 as SGHAT and CDR2 as FQNNGV. This CDR3 is CASSLDKEGAVFTEAFF. Written as DNA, the CDR3 is TGTGCCAGCAGCTTAGATAAGGAGGGAGCGGTATTTACTGAAGCTTTCTTT.